These 7 T cell receptor beta chains originate from one sample sequenced in a study of shared clonotypes between healthy human individuals. Only CD45RO-negative cells positively selected for CCR7 counted as naive CD8 cells, so terminally differentiated effector memory CD45RA+ cells were excluded. Measured with immunoSEQ multiplex PCR; TCRdb has only the in-frame clones, and not every one. The sample gives millions of clones, about 95% of which show up once; approximately 1.2% is in the top ten. Sequenced: naive CD8+ T cells sorted from blood. The receptors here all came from a man aged 18 to 29 in good health.

This rearrangement joins TRBV7-2 to TRBJ2-3, with D perhaps matching TRBD1 or TRBD2 (5 bases each). Per the germline V gene, CDR1 is SGHTA and CDR2 is FQGNSA. Trimming stripped 2 bases from V and 3 bases from J, with 21 bases between. CDR3 length equals 18 residues. CDR3 DNA: TGTGCCAGCAGCTTACCCCCGGGGCGCGGCCCTAGAACAGATACGCAGTATTTT. Protein: CASSLPPGRGPRTDTQYF.

The chain recombines TRBV4-3 with TRBJ1-4; TRBD1 agrees at 10 bases. The V and J ends lost 4 bases and 4 bases, in that order; junction bases with no gene match: 3. Germline loops: CDR1 LGHNA, CDR2 YSLEER. CDR3 length: 15 residues. The CDR3 loop is CASSRGTGVNEKLFF. CDR3 sequence (DNA): TGCGCCAGCAGCCGCGGGACAGGGGTTAATGAAAAACTGTTTTTT.

The V call is TRBV28, the J call TRBJ1-3; D uncertain. V was clipped by 3 bases and J by 2 bases, with 8 bases between them. Germline V gene data show CDR1 as MDHEN and CDR2 as SYDVKM. The CDR3 length is 14 residues. The CDR3 sequence: CASSFSVPGNTIYF. The CDR3 DNA follows: TGTGCCAGCAGTTTCAGTGTTCCTGGAAACACCATATATTTT.

This chain connects TRBV7-2 to TRBJ2-3, with TRBD2 identical over 8 bases. Germline V gene sequence: CDR1 SGHTA, CDR2 FQGNSA. The V gene end was trimmed by 2 bases and the J gene end by 7 bases; junction bases not matched to a gene: 14. This CDR3 has 17 residues. Here the CDR3 reads CASSLLTGGPRRNTQYF. The CDR3 DNA reads TGTGCCAGCAGCTTATTGACGGGAGGGCCGAGGAGGAATACGCAGTATTTT. The variable domain in full, with the rest retrieved from reference TRBV7-2 and TRBJ2-3, is GAGVSQSPSNKVTEKGKDVELRCDPISGHTALYWYRQSLGQGLEFLIYFQGNSAPDKSGLPSDRFSAERTGGSVSTLTIQRTQQEDSAVYLCASSLLTGGPRRNTQYFGPGTRLTVL.

This chain uses TRBV27 with TRBJ2-1, with 8 bases lining up with TRBD2. CDR1 is MNHEY and CDR2 is SMNVEV in the germline V gene (reference sequence). The trim removed 6 bases at V and 7 bases at J, leaving 20 bases unmatched. This CDR3 has 18 amino acids. CDR3 DNA: TGTGCCAGCAGACTTGTCACCGTTTCGGGGGGGGATGAGAATGAGCAGTTCTTC. Residues: CASRLVTVSGGDENEQFF.

The J gene is TRBJ2-7, the V gene TRBV30, with a weak D call TRBD2 (6 bases). Germline assignment: CDR1 GTSNPN and CDR2 SVGIG (reference sequence). V gave up 4 bases and J gave up 3 bases, with 10 bases separating them. The length of the CDR3 is 12 residues. The DNA of the CDR3 is TGTGCCTGGATGGGAGGCGACTACGAGCAGTACTTC. Protein product: CAWMGGDYEQYF.

J is TRBJ2-1 and V is TRBV7-2; weak D call: TRBD2 (7 bases). In germline, CDR1 is SGHTA, CDR2 FQGNSA. This CDR3 is 16 amino acids long. The germline V and J ends were trimmed by 5 bases and 9 bases, with 23 bases remaining between them. As DNA, the CDR3 is TGTGCCAGCAGCCCTAGTGGGGGGGCCTTGGCTTTTGAGCAGTTCTTC. Protein sequence: CASSPSGGALAFEQFF.